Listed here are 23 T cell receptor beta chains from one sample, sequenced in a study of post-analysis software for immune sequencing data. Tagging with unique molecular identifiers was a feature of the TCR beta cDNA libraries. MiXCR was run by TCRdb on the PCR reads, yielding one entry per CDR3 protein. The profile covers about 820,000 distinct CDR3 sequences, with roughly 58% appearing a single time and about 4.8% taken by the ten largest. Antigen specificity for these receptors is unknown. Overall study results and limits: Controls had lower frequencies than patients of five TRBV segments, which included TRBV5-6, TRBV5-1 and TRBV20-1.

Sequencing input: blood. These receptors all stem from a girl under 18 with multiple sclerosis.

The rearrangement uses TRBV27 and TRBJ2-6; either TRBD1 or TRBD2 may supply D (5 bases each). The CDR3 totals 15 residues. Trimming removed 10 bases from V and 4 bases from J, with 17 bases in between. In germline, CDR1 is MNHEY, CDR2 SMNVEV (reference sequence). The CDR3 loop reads CATKTAWEGANVLTF. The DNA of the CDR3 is TGTGCCACCAAGACAGCCTGGGAGGGGGCCAACGTCCTGACTTTC.

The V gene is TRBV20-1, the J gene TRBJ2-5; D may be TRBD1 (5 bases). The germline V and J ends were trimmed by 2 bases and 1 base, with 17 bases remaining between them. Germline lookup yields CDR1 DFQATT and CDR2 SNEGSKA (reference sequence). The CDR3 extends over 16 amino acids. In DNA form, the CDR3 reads TGCAGTGCTAGACTAGGATCAGGGCGAACCCAAGAGACCCAGTACTTC. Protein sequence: CSARLGSGRTQETQYF.

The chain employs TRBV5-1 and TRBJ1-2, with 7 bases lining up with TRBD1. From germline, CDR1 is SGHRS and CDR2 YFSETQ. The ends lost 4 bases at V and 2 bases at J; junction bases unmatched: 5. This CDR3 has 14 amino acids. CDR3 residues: CASSGGQPNYGYTF. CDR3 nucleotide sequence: TGCGCCAGCAGCGGGGGACAGCCCAACTATGGCTACACCTTC.

DNA for the CDR3: TGTGCCAGCAGCTTCTTCGTCTTGAGGGAGACCCAGTACTTC. Protein product: CASSFFVLRETQYF. V usage is TRBV7-3 and J usage is TRBJ2-5; no firm D call. The CDR3 length is 14 residues. V lost 3 bases and J lost 5, with 13 bases in between. Germline V CDR1 and CDR2: SGHTA, FQGTGA.

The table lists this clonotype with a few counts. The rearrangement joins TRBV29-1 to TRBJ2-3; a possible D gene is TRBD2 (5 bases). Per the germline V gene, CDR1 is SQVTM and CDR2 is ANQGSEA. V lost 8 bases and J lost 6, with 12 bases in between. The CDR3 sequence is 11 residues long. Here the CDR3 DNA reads TGCAGCTCCCAACCGGGGGATACGCAGTATTTT. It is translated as CSSQPGDTQYF.

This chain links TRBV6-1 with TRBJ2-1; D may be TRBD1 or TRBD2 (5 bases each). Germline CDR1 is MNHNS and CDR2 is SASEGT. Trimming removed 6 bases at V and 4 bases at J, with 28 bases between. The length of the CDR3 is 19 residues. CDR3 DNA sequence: TGTGCCAGCAGCCTCCTCCTACGGATGGGGGAAGGGCCTTACAATGAGCAGTTCTTC. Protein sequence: CASSLLLRMGEGPYNEQFF.

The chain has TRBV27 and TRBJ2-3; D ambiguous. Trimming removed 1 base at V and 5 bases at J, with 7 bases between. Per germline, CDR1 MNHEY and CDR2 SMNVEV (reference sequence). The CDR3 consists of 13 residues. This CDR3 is CASSLWPGDTQYF. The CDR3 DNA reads TGTGCCAGCAGTTTATGGCCTGGAGATACGCAGTATTTT.

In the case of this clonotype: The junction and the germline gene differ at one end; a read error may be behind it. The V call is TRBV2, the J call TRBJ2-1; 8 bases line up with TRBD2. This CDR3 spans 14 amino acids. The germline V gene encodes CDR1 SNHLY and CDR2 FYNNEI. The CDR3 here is CASGERGPRDEQFF. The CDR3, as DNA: TGTGCCAGCGGTGAGCGGGGGCCTAGGGATGAGCAGTTCTTC.

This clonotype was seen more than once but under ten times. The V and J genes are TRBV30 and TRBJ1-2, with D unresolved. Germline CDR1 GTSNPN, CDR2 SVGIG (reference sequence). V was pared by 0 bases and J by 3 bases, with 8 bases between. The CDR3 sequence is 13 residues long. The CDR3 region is CAWSVGPHYGYTF. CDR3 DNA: TGTGCCTGGAGTGTAGGGCCTCACTATGGCTACACCTTC.

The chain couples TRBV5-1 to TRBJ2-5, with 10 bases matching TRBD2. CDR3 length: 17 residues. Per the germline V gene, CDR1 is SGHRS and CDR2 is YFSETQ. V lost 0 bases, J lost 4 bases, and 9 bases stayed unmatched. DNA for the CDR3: TGCGCCAGCAGCTTGGGGAGCGGGAGGGCCCTCGGAGAGACCCAGTACTTC. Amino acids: CASSLGSGRALGETQYF.

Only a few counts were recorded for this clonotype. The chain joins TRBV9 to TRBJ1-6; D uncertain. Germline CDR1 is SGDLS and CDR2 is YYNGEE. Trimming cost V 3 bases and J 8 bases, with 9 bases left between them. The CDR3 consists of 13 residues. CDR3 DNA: TGTGCCAGCAGCGATAAGGGTGATTCACCCCTCCACTTT. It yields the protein CASSDKGDSPLHF.

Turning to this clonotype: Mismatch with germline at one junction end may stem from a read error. This CDR3 reads CASSSLTGSCEQYF. The CDR3 DNA is TGTGCCAGCAGCTCACTAACCGGCTCCTGCGAGCAGTACTTC. The chain couples TRBV5-6 to TRBJ2-7; D remains unclear. The V gene's germline CDR1 is SGHDT and CDR2 YYEEEE. This CDR3 is 14 amino acids long.

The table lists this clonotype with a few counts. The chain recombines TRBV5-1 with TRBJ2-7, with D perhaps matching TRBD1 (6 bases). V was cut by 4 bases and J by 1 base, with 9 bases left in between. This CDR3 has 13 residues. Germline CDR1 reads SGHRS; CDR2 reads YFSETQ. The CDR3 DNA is TGCGCCAGCAGCATGGACAGATCCTACGAGCAGTACTTC. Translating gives CASSMDRSYEQYF.

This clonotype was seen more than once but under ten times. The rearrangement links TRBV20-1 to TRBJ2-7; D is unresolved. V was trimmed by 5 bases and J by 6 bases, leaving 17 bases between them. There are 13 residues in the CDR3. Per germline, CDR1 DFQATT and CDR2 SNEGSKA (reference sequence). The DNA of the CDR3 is TGCAGTGCTCCGACTCTGTACGAGTCCGAGCAGTACTTC. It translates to CSAPTLYESEQYF.

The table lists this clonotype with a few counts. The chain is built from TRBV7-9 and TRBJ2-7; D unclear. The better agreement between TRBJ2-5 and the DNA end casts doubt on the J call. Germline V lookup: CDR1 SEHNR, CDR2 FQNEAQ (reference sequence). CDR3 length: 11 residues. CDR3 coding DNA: TGTGCCAGCACCGATAAAGAGACCCAGTACTTC. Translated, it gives CASTDKETQYF.

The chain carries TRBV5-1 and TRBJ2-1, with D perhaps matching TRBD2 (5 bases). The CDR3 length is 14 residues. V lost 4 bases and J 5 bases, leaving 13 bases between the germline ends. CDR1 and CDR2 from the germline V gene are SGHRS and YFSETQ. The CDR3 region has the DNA TGCGCCAGCAGCCCAATCGGGAAAAACAATGAGCAGTTCTTC. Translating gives CASSPIGKNNEQFF.

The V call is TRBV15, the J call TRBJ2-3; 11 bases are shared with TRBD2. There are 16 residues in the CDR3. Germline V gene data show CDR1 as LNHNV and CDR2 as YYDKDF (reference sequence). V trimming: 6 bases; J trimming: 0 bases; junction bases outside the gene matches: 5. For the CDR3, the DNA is TGTGCCACCAGGTCTAGCGGGAGGCCGAGCACAGATACGCAGTATTTT. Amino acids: CATRSSGRPSTDTQYF.

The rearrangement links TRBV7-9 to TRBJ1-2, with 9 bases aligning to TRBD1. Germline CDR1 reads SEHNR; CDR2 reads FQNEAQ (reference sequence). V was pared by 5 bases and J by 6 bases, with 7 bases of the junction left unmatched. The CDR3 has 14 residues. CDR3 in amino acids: CASSQGTGRDGYTF. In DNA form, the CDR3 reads TGTGCCAGCAGCCAAGGGACAGGGAGGGATGGCTACACCTTC.

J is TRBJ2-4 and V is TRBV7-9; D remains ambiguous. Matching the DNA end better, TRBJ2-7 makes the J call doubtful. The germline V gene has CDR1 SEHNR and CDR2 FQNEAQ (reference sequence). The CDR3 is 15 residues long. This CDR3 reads CASSSSIDSHYEQYF. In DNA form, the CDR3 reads TGTGCCAGCAGCTCGTCGATAGACTCCCACTACGAGCAGTACTTC.

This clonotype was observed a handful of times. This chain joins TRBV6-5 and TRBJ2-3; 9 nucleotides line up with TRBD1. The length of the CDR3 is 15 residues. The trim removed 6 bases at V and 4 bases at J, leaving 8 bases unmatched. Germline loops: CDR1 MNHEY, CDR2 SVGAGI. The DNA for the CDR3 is TGTGCCAGCAGATTCCCGGGACAGGGAGCAGATACGCAGTATTTT. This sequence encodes CASRFPGQGADTQYF.

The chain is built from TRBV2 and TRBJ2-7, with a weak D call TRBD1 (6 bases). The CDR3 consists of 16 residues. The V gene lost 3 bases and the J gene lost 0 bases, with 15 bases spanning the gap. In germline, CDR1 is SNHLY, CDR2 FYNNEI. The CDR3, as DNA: TGTGCCAGCAGTGAGTCAGGGGATTCTAGCTCCTACGAGCAGTACTTC. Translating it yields CASSESGDSSSYEQYF.

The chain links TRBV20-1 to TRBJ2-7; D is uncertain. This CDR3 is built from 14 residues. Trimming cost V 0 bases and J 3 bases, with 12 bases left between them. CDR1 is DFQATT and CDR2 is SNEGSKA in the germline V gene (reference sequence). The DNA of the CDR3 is TGCAGTGCTAGAGATCTGGCCCGAGTCTACGAGCAGTACTTC. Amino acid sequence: CSARDLARVYEQYF.

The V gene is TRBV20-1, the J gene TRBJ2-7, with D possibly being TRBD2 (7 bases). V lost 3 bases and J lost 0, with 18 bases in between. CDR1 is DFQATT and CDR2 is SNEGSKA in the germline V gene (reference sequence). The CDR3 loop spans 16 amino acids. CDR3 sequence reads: CSASSGGGWGSYEQYF. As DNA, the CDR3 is TGCAGTGCTAGTTCTGGCGGGGGCTGGGGCTCCTACGAGCAGTACTTC.